A single sample gave rise to the 26 T cell receptor beta chains below, sequenced in a study of blood T cell repertoires in COVID-19. Generated by immunoSEQ multiplex PCR, the TCRdb table keeps only in-frame clones and is missing some. This sample carries about 200,000 clones, over 70% of them seen once, and the ten largest clones take around 26%. Sequenced: peripheral blood. The source is a man in his forties with acute or convalescent COVID-19.

The chain carries TRBV4-3 and TRBJ2-1; 14 bases map to TRBD2. After removal of 2 bases from V and 5 bases from J, the junction contained 2 bases not matched to a gene. The CDR3 spans 16 residues. CDR1 and CDR2 (germline): LGHNA, YSLEER. CDR3 DNA sequence: TGCGCCAGCAGCCAATCGGGACTAGCGGGAGACAATGAGCAGTTCTTC. Its protein is CASSQSGLAGDNEQFF.

V gene TRBV3-1 (or the pseudogene TRBV3-2) combines with J gene TRBJ2-7; weak D call: TRBD2 (5 bases). The CDR3 covers 14 residues. In germline, CDR1 is LGHDT, CDR2 YNNKEL (reference sequence). V gave up 5 bases and J gave up 0 bases, with 11 bases separating them. In DNA form, the CDR3 reads TGTGCCAGCAGCTCCCCCGGGATCTCCTACGAGCAGTACTTC. Its protein is CASSSPGISYEQYF.

The rearrangement links TRBV29-1 to TRBJ1-1; D remains ambiguous. Germline CDR1 SQVTM, CDR2 ANQGSEA. The length of the CDR3 is 11 residues. V lost 6 bases, J lost 0 bases, and 5 bases lay in between. In nucleotides, the CDR3 is TGCAGCGTCAGGATGAACACTGAAGCTTTCTTT. It codes for CSVRMNTEAFF.

This clone appeared a few times. The rearrangement uses TRBV2 and TRBJ1-5, with 10 bases identical to TRBD1. This CDR3 is 16 amino acids long. CDR1 is SNHLY and CDR2 is FYNNEI in the germline V gene. The junction had 7 bases not matched to a gene; V was cut back by 6 bases and J by 2 bases. In DNA form, the CDR3 reads TGTGCCAGCAGGGGATGGGACAGGGGTGGCAATCAGCCCCAGCATTTT. It yields the protein CASRGWDRGGNQPQHF.

V and J are TRBV12-3 or TRBV12-4 and TRBJ1-1, with D possibly being TRBD1 (6 bases). The CDR3 is made up of 13 amino acids. V was clipped by 9 bases and J by 5 bases, with 16 bases between them. CDR3 in amino acids: CASTWTDSTEAFF. The CDR3 region has the DNA TGTGCCAGTACCTGGACAGACAGTACTGAAGCTTTCTTT.

Of note for this clone: Other DNA sequences of this sample code for an identical CDR3. This chain links TRBV5-1 with TRBJ1-4, with 8 bases identical to TRBD1. Trimming at V came to 4 bases and at J to 2 bases, leaving 1 base not matched to a gene. The CDR3 is 14 residues long. CDR1 and CDR2 (germline): SGHRS, YFSETQ. The CDR3 loop is CASSQGATNEKLFF. CDR3 sequence (DNA): TGCGCCAGCAGCCAGGGGGCTACTAATGAAAAACTGTTTTTT.

V is TRBV12-3 or TRBV12-4 and J is TRBJ1-2; D may be TRBD1 (5 bases). With 5 bases removed from V and 9 bases from J, the gap between germline ends came to 13 bases. The CDR3 length is 12 residues. The CDR3 DNA follows: TGTGCCAGCAGTCTGGGACTTTGGAGCTACACCTTC. This translates into CASSLGLWSYTF.

The chain couples TRBV19 to TRBJ2-1; 8 positions agree with TRBD2. CDR3 length: 15 amino acids. Per the germline V gene, CDR1 is LNHDA and CDR2 is SQIVND (reference sequence). The junction had 8 bases not matched to a gene; V was cut back by 3 bases and J by 7 bases. The CDR3 loop is CASSIPRTSTNEQFF. CDR3 DNA sequence: TGTGCCAGTAGTATCCCCCGGACTAGCACAAATGAGCAGTTCTTC.

This rearrangement joins TRBV27 to TRBJ1-2; no clear D. CDR3 length equals 14 residues. Germline V gene data show CDR1 as MNHEY and CDR2 as SMNVEV (reference sequence). Trimming took 5 bases from V and 7 from J, leaving 17 bases between them. In DNA form, the CDR3 reads TGTGCCAGCAGTCCCCGAACAGCTGTATTTGGCTACACCTTC. This sequence encodes CASSPRTAVFGYTF.

In its sample, this clone was seen a few times. V gene TRBV19 combines with J gene TRBJ1-5; 9 bases match TRBD1. CDR3 length equals 16 residues. Germline loops: CDR1 LNHDA, CDR2 SQIVND (reference sequence). With V trimmed by 5 bases and J by 3 bases, 8 bases remained unmatched. CDR3 in amino acids: CASSLDRGDYNQPQHF. DNA of the CDR3: TGTGCCAGTAGTTTGGACAGGGGAGATTACAATCAGCCCCAGCATTTT.

The chain has TRBV12-3 or TRBV12-4 and TRBJ1-1; D is uncertain. Trimming cost V 3 bases and J 4 bases, with 9 bases left between them. The CDR3 sequence is 13 residues long. CDR3 region: CASSFETVTEAFF. Here the CDR3 DNA reads TGTGCCAGCAGTTTTGAAACGGTCACTGAAGCTTTCTTT.

The gene calls are TRBV7-2 and TRBJ2-3; TRBD2 aligns across 10 bases. With 6 bases clipped from V and 4 bases from J, the junction kept 7 bases outside the gene matches. Germline assignment: CDR1 SGHTA and CDR2 FQGNSA. The CDR3 has 15 residues. The CDR3 reads CASSRTAGGPDTQYF. The CDR3 region has the DNA TGTGCCAGCAGTCGAACAGCGGGAGGGCCAGATACGCAGTATTTT. The full variable domain, completed using reference TRBV7-2 and TRBJ2-3, is GAGVSQSPSNKVTEKGKDVELRCDPISGHTALYWYRQSLGQGLEFLIYFQGNSAPDKSGLPSDRFSAERTGGSVSTLTIQRTQQEDSAVYLCASSRTAGGPDTQYFGPGTRLTVL.

This clone was observed a handful of times. CDR3 sequence (DNA): TGCGCCAGCAGCTTGGGTGGGCTAGCGGGAGGGCGTCGGCAGTTCTTC. It is translated as CASSLGGLAGGRRQFF. V gene TRBV5-1 combines with J gene TRBJ2-1; 12 bases align to TRBD2. After removal of 0 bases from V and 12 bases from J, the junction contained 10 bases not matched to a gene. The CDR3 is made up of 16 amino acids. CDR1 is SGHRS, CDR2 YFSETQ, per germline.

V and J are TRBV6-2 or TRBV6-3 and TRBJ2-1, with D hard to call. Trimming shortened V by 0 bases and J by 0 bases, and 15 bases separated the two germline ends. CDR1 and CDR2 from the germline V gene are MNHEY and SVGEGT. The CDR3 totals 18 residues. The CDR3 DNA sequence: TGTGCCAGCAGTTACTCACGTGGTACGGAGAGCTCCTACAATGAGCAGTTCTTC. Amino acids: CASSYSRGTESSYNEQFF.

V is TRBV18 and J is TRBJ2-7; no clear D. The CDR3 covers 14 residues. Deletions cut 3 bases from V and 2 bases from J, with 11 bases between. Germline V CDR1 and CDR2: KGHSH, LQKENI. CDR3 in DNA: TGTGCCAGCTCACCTGGCTTACAAGCCTACGAGCAGTACTTC. It is translated as CASSPGLQAYEQYF.

The CDR3 region has the DNA TGCGCCAGCAGCAGGGGGGGGACACCTCACACTGAAGCTTTCTTT. It yields the protein CASSRGGTPHTEAFF. This chain uses TRBV5-1 with TRBJ1-1; possible D gene TRBD1, 6 bases. CDR1 and CDR2 from the germline V gene are SGHRS and YFSETQ. V was pared by 4 bases and J by 3 bases, with 16 bases between. The CDR3 covers 15 residues.

The CDR3 loop is CASSLSTGSSYNEQFF. DNA of the CDR3: TGCGCCAGCAGCTTGTCAACGGGTAGCTCCTACAATGAGCAGTTCTTC. The rearrangement joins TRBV5-1 to TRBJ2-1; D gene unclear. Trimming took 1 base from V and 0 from J, leaving 11 bases between them. The CDR3 loop spans 16 amino acids. Germline-derived CDR1 and CDR2 are SGHRS and YFSETQ.

The chain links TRBV29-1 to TRBJ1-1, with 10 positions matching TRBD1. V lost 3 bases and J lost 4; bases outside the gene matches: 2. This CDR3 has 13 amino acids. The V gene's germline CDR1 is SQVTM and CDR2 ANQGSEA. The CDR3 region is CSVDRTGGTEAFF. CDR3 coding DNA: TGCAGCGTTGATAGGACAGGGGGCACTGAAGCTTTCTTT.

The CDR3 region is CASSPRTGTGGYQPQHF. CDR3 DNA sequence: TGTGCCAGCTCACCGCGCACCGGGACAGGGGGCTATCAGCCCCAGCATTTT. The chain recombines TRBV18 with TRBJ1-5; 12 bases agree with TRBD1. Germline-derived CDR1 and CDR2 are KGHSH and LQKENI. Trimming at V came to 3 bases and at J to 5 bases, leaving 8 bases not matched to a gene. This CDR3 comprises 17 residues.

This clone was seen once. The chain links TRBV7-2 to TRBJ1-1; D remains ambiguous. Germline CDR1 and CDR2: SGHTA and FQGNSA. V was cut by 2 bases and J by 1 base, with 11 bases left in between. This CDR3 is built from 15 residues. CDR3 protein: CASSLMAGWNTEAFF. In DNA form, the CDR3 reads TGTGCCAGCAGCTTAATGGCAGGATGGAACACTGAAGCTTTCTTT.

The gene calls are TRBV20-1 and TRBJ2-7; 7 nucleotides align to TRBD1. V lost 3 bases, J lost 0 bases, and 5 bases stayed unmatched. The germline CDR1 and CDR2 sequences are DFQATT and SNEGSKA (reference sequence). CDR3 length: 14 residues. The CDR3 loop reads CSASPQGSSYEQYF. The CDR3 coding sequence is TGCAGTGCTAGTCCACAGGGGAGCTCCTACGAGCAGTACTTC.

The J gene is TRBJ1-6, the V gene TRBV2; perhaps TRBD1 as D (5 bases). This CDR3 spans 14 amino acids. Trimming pared 4 bases from V and 6 bases from J, leaving 10 bases between. CDR1 and CDR2 (germline): SNHLY, FYNNEI. The CDR3 region is CASSAWGSNSPLHF. The CDR3 DNA reads TGTGCCAGCAGTGCGTGGGGCTCTAATTCACCCCTCCACTTT.

The chain uses TRBV2 and TRBJ2-5, with D uncertain. Trimming removed 3 bases at V and 6 bases at J, with 17 bases between. Germline V gene data show CDR1 as SNHLY and CDR2 as FYNNEI. The CDR3 totals 15 residues. The chain's CDR3 is CASSDRGLQPKTQYF. Here the CDR3 DNA reads TGTGCCAGCAGTGACCGAGGTTTGCAGCCTAAGACCCAGTACTTC. Looking up the rest from reference TRBV2 and TRBJ2-5 gives the full variable domain: EPEVTQTPSHQVTQMGQEVILRCVPISNHLYFYWYRQILGQKVEFLVSFYNNEISEKSEIFDDQFSVERPDGSNFTLKIRSTKLEDSAMYFCASSDRGLQPKTQYFGPGTRLLVL.

The chain recombines TRBV18 with TRBJ2-1, with TRBD1 matching over 7 bases. Per the germline V gene, CDR1 is KGHSH and CDR2 is LQKENI. The CDR3 is made up of 18 amino acids. The ends lost 6 bases at V and 9 bases at J; junction bases unmatched: 23. The CDR3 spells CASSQGTASYPRSLEQFF. The CDR3 DNA reads as TGTGCCAGCTCCCAAGGGACAGCCTCCTACCCACGGTCCCTTGAGCAGTTCTTC.

This clone was seen a single time. V gene TRBV7-2 combines with J gene TRBJ1-2, with a weak D call TRBD1 (6 bases). The V and J ends lost 1 base and 8 bases respectively, with 11 bases between them. Germline V gene lookup returns CDR1 SGHTA and CDR2 FQGNSA. This CDR3 spans 13 amino acids. In nucleotides, the CDR3 is TGTGCCAGCAGCTTAGGGGGGCTGGGGGGCTACACCTTC. Protein sequence: CASSLGGLGGYTF.

This clone was observed a few times. This rearrangement joins TRBV19 to TRBJ2-1; the D gene is possibly TRBD1 (5 bases). The V end lost 8 bases, the J end lost 0 bases, and 23 bases lay between the germline ends. This CDR3 has 18 residues. The germline V gene has CDR1 LNHDA and CDR2 SQIVND (reference sequence). The DNA of the CDR3 is TGTGCCAGTGCCTCGCTGGGGCGCAACCTACTCTCCTACAATGAGCAGTTCTTC. It codes for CASASLGRNLLSYNEQFF. Combining the CDR3 with reference TRBV19 and TRBJ2-1 gives the whole variable domain DGGITQSPKYLFRKEGQNVTLSCEQNLNHDAMYWYRQDPGQGLRLIYYSQIVNDFQKGDIAEGYSVSREKKESFPLTVTSAQKNPTAFYLCASASLGRNLLSYNEQFFGPGTRLTVL.